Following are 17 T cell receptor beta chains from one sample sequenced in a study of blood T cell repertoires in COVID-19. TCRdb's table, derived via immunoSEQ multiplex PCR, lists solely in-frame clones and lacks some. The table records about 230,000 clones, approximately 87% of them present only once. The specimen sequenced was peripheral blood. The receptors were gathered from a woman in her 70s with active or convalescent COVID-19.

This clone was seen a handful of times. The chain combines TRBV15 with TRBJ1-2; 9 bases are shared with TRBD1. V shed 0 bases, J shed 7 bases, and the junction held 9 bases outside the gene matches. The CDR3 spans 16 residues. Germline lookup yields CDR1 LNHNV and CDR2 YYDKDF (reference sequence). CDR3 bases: TGTGCCACCAGCAGAGATCGGTGGACAGGGGTGTTTGGCTACACCTTC. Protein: CATSRDRWTGVFGYTF.

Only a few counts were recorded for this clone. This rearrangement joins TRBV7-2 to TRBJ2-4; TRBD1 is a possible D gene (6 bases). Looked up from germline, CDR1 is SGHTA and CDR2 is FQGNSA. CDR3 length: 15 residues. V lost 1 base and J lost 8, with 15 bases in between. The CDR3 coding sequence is TGTGCCAGCAGCTTAGTGGCTGCCGAGGGGGACATTCAGTACTTC. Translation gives CASSLVAAEGDIQYF.

In DNA form, the CDR3 reads TGTGCCAGCAGGGGGTGGAGGGAGCAGTTCTTC. Protein product: CASRGWREQFF. This chain connects TRBV27 to TRBJ2-1, with D possibly TRBD2 on 5 matching bases. The CDR3 length is 11 residues. Germline V gives CDR1 MNHEY, CDR2 SMNVEV (reference sequence). V was shortened by 6 bases and J by 10 bases, with 10 bases between the two germline ends.

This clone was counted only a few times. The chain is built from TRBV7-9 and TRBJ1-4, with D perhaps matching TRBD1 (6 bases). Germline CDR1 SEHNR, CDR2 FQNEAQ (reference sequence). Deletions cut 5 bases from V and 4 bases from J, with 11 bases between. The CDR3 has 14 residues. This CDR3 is CASSGRQDNEKLFF. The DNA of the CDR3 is TGTGCCAGCAGCGGCAGACAGGATAATGAAAAACTGTTTTTT.

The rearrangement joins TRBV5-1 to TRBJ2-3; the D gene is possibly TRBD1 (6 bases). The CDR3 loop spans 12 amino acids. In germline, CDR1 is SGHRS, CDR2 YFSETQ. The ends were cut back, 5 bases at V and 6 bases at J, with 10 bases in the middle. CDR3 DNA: TGCGCCAGCAGGCAGGGGCAGGATACGCAGTATTTT. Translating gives CASRQGQDTQYF.

The CDR3 region has the DNA TGCGCCAGCAGTGGGACTAGCGGGAGAGGTGGGGCCAACGTCCTGACTTTC. This translates into CASSGTSGRGGANVLTF. V is TRBV10-1 and J is TRBJ2-6, with 13 bases aligning to TRBD2. The CDR3 runs to 17 residues. Trimming took 4 bases from V and 3 from J; bases not matched to a gene: 3. CDR1 and CDR2 (germline): WNHNN, SYGVQD (reference sequence).

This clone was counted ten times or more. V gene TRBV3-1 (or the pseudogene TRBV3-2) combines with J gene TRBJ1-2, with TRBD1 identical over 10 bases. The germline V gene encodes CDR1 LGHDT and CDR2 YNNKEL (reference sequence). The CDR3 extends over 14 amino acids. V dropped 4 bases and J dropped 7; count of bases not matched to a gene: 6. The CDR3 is CASSLDRGRGGYTF. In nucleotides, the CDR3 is TGTGCCAGCAGCCTCGACAGGGGGCGCGGTGGCTACACCTTC.

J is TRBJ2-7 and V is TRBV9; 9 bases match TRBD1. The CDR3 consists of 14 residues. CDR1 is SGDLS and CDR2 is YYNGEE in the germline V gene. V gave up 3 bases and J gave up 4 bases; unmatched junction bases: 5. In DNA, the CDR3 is TGTGCCAGCAGCGCAACAGGGGGCACATACGAGCAGTACTTC. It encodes CASSATGGTYEQYF.

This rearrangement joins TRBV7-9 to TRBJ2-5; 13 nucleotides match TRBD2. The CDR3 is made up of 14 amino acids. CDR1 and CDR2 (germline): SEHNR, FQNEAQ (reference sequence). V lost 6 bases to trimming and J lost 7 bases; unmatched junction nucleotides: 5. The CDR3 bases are TGTGCCAGCAGTACTAGCGGGGGGGACGGGACCCAGTACTTC. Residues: CASSTSGGDGTQYF.

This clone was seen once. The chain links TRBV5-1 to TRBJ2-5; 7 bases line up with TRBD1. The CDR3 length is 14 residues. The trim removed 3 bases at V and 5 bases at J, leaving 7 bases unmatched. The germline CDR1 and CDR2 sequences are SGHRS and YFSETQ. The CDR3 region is CASSSGTEGETQYF. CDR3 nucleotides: TGCGCCAGCAGCTCCGGGACAGAGGGGGAGACCCAGTACTTC.

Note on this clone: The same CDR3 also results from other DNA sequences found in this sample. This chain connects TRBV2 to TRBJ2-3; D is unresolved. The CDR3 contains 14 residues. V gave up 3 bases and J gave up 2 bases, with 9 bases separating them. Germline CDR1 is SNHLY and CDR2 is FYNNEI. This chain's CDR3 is CASSDGRFTDTQYF. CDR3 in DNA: TGTGCCAGCAGTGATGGTCGGTTCACAGATACGCAGTATTTT.

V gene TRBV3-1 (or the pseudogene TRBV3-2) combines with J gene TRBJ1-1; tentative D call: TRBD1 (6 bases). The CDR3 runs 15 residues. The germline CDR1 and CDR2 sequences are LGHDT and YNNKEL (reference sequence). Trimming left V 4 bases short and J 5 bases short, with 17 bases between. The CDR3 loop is CASSPGGAPETEAFF. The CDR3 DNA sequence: TGTGCCAGCAGCCCCGGGGGGGCCCCGGAAACTGAAGCTTTCTTT.

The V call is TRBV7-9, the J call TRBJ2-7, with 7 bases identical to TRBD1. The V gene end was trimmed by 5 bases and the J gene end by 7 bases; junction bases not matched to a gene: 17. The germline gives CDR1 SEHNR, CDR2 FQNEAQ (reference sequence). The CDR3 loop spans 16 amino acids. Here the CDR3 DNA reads TGTGCCAGCAGCCCCTTAGTCGGACAGGCTATGAAGGAGCAGTACTTC. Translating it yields CASSPLVGQAMKEQYF.

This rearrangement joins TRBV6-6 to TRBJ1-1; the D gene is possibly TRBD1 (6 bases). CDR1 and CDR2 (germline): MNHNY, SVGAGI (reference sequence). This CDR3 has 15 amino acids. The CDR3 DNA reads TGTGCTACCTGGGACACCAGGTCCTCCTACACTGAAGCTTTCTTT. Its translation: CATWDTRSSYTEAFF.

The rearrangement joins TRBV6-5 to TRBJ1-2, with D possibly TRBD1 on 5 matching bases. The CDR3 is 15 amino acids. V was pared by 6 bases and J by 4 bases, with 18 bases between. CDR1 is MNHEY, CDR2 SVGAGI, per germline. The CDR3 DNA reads TGTGCCAGCAGAGCCTGGGGGAGGGGAAGCTATGGCTACACCTTC. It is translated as CASRAWGRGSYGYTF.

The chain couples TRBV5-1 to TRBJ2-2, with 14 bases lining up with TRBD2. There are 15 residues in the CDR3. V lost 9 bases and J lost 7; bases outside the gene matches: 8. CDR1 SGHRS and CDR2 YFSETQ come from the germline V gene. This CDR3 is CATSPGTSGSGELFF. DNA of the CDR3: TGCGCCACCTCCCCCGGGACTAGCGGGAGCGGGGAGCTGTTTTTT. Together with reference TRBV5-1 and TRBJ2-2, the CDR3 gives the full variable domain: KAGVTQTPRYLIKTRGQQVTLSCSPISGHRSVSWYQQTPGQGLQFLFEYFSETQRNKGNFPGRFSGRQFSNSRSEMNVSTLELGDSALYLCATSPGTSGSGELFFGEGSRLTVL.

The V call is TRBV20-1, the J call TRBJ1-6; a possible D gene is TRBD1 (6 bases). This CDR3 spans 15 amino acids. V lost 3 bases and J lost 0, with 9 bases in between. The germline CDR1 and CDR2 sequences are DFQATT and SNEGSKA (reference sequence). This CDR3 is CSASEGGSYNSPLHF. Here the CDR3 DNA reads TGCAGTGCTAGTGAGGGGGGCTCCTATAATTCACCCCTCCACTTT.